This T cell receptor beta chain is from a study of a mutant IDH1 vaccine in newly diagnosed glioma. Study as a whole: A roughly 60% male, approximately 38% female split and a mean age of about 40 years characterized treated patients. Previous care, which was radiotherapy, temozolomide, or both, most often involved both. Broader study findings: Pseudoprogression appears to have had no connection to changes in top peripheral T cell clonotypes.

CDR1 is SGHVS and CDR2 is FQNEAQ in the germline V gene. This CDR3 is built from 15 residues. The data were produced by immunoSEQ multiplex PCR, yet TCRdb's version contains in-frame clones alone and is incomplete. The table has 50,000 to 65,000 clones, about four fifths seen once. About this clone itself: Its matching antigen is unknown. An end of the junction differs from the germline gene, which may be a read error.

Sample time point: baseline, week 1 (first vaccination visit). Described treatment: pre-vaccination baseline after standard-of-care therapy. Astrocytomas found in donors were new, WHO grade 3 or 4, IDH1-mutant and ATRX-lost. The chain is built from TRBV7-8 and TRBJ1-1; 9 bases fit TRBD1. The clonotype originates from a man between 18 and 29 years old with glioma. Sample: PBMCs, taken from a glioma patient treated with radiotherapy, temozolomide or both. In DNA form, the CDR3 reads TGTGCCAGCAGCTTAGCACAGGGGGCGAACTCTGAAGCTTTCTTT. Its protein is CASSLAQGANSEAFF.